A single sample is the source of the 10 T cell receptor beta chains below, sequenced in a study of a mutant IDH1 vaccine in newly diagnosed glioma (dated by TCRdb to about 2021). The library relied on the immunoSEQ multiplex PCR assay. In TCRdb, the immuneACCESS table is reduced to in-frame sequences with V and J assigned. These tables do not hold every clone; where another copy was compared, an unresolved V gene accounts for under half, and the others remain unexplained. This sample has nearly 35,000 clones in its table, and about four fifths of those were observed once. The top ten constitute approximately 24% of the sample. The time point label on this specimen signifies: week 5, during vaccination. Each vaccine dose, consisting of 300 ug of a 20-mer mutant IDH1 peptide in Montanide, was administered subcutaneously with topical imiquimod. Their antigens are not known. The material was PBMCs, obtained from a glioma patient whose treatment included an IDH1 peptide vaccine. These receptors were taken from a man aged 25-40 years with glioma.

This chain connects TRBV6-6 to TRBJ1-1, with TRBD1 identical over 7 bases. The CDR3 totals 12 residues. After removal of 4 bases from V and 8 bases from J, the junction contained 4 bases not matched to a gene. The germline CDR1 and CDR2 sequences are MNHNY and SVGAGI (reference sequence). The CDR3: CASSSTGREAFF. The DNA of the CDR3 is TGTGCCAGCAGTTCGACAGGGAGAGAAGCTTTCTTT.

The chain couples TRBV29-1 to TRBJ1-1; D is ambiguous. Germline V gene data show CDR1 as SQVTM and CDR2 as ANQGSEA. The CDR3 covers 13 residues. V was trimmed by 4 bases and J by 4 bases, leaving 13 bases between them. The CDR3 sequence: CSVGFPGSTEAFF. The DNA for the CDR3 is TGCAGCGTTGGTTTTCCGGGAAGCACTGAAGCTTTCTTT. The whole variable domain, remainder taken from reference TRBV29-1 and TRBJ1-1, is SAVISQKPSRDICQRGTSLTIQCQVDSQVTMMFWYRQQPGQSLTLIATANQGSEATYESGFVIDKFPISRPNLTFSTLTVSNMSPEDSSIYLCSVGFPGSTEAFFGQGTRLTVV.

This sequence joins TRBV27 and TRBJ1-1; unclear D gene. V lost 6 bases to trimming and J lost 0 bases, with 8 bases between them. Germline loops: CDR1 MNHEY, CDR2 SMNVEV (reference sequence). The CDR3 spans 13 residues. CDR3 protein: CASRLILNTEAFF. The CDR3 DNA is TGTGCCAGCAGACTAATCCTGAACACTGAAGCTTTCTTT.

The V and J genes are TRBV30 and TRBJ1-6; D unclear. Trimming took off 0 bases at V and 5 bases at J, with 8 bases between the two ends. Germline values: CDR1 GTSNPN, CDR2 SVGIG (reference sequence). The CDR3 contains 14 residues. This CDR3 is CAWSVLGNNSPLHF. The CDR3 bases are TGTGCCTGGAGTGTACTCGGTAATAATTCACCCCTCCACTTT.

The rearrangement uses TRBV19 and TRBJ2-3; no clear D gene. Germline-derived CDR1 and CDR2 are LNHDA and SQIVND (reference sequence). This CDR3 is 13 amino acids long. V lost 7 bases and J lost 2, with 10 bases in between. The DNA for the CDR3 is TGTGCCAGTAAAAACAGCCTCACAGATACGCAGTATTTT. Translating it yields CASKNSLTDTQYF.

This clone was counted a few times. In DNA form, the CDR3 reads TGTGCCAGCTGGGACACTAACTCCTACGAGCAGTACTTC. This translates into CASWDTNSYEQYF. The gene calls are TRBV2 and TRBJ2-7; maybe TRBD1 (6 bases). Germline values: CDR1 SNHLY, CDR2 FYNNEI. The V gene lost 8 bases and the J gene lost 0 bases, with 11 bases spanning the gap. This CDR3 spans 13 amino acids.

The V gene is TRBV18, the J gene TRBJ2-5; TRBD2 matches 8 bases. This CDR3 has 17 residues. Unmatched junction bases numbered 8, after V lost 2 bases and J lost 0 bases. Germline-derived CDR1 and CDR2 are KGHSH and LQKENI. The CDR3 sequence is CASSPGPPGGHQETQYF. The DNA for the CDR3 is TGTGCCAGCTCACCAGGTCCCCCGGGAGGGCACCAAGAGACCCAGTACTTC.

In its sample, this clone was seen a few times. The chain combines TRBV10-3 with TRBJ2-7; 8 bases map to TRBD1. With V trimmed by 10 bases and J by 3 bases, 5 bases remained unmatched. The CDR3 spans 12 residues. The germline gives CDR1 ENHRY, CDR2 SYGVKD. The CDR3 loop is CASTGTGYEQYF. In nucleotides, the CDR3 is TGTGCCAGCACCGGGACAGGCTACGAGCAGTACTTC.

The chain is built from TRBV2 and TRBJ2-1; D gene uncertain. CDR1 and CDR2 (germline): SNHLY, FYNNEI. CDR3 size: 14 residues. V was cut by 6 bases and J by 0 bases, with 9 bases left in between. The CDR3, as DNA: TGTGCCAGCAGCTACGGTAGCTCCTACAATGAGCAGTTCTTC. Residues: CASSYGSSYNEQFF.

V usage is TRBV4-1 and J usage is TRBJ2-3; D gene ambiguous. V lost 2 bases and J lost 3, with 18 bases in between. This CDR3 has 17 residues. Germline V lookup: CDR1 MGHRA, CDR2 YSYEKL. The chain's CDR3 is CASSQIFREALTDTQYF. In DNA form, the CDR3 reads TGCGCCAGCAGCCAAATCTTCAGAGAAGCGTTGACAGATACGCAGTATTTT.